The 28 T cell receptor beta chains presented below share a single source sample, sequenced in a study of response to subunit inactivated influenza vaccine. From the RT-PCR reads, TCRdb called clonotypes with MiXCR, one entry per CDR3 protein. The table has hundreds of thousands of distinct CDR3 sequences, over 9.5% seen once. Specimen: PBMCs from blood, collected on the day of vaccination. These receptors came from a man aged 45-65 years who received an inactivated influenza vaccine.

The chain couples TRBV4-2 to TRBJ2-1; no reliable D call. This CDR3 region has 14 residues. CDR1 and CDR2 from the germline V gene are LGHNA and YNFKEQ. V was pared by 0 bases and J by 11 bases, with 14 bases between. The CDR3 loop reads CASSQEGESRQQFF. DNA of the CDR3: TGTGCCAGCAGCCAAGAAGGAGAAAGCCGTCAGCAGTTCTTC.

A few counts support this clonotype. V is TRBV18 and J is TRBJ1-1; perhaps TRBD1 as D (5 bases). Germline CDR1 reads KGHSH; CDR2 reads LQKENI. CDR3 size: 17 residues. The germline V and J ends were trimmed by 1 base and 0 bases, with 15 bases remaining between them. CDR3 sequence reads: CASSPRRGGFLNTEAFF. CDR3 DNA sequence: TGTGCCAGCTCACCACGAAGGGGTGGTTTTCTGAACACTGAAGCTTTCTTT.

This clonotype was seen only a few times. The J gene is TRBJ2-1, the V gene TRBV5-5; D possibly uses TRBD1 or TRBD2 (5 bases each). The CDR3 has 13 amino acids. Trimming shortened V by 0 bases and J by 9 bases, and 10 bases separated the two germline ends. CDR1 is SGHKS, CDR2 YYEKEE, per germline (reference sequence). CDR3 nucleotides: TGTGCCAGCAGCTTGGTGGGGGAGAGTGAGCAGTTCTTC. It encodes CASSLVGESEQFF.

V usage is TRBV7-2 and J usage is TRBJ2-2; 9 nucleotides align to TRBD2. V trimming: 7 bases; J trimming: 1 base; junction bases outside the gene matches: 7. Germline CDR1 is SGHTA and CDR2 is FQGNSA. The CDR3 has 16 residues. The CDR3 DNA sequence: TGTGCCAGCACTACTCGCGGGGGGGGGAACACCGGGGAGCTGTTTTTT. Amino acids: CASTTRGGGNTGELFF. The whole variable domain, remainder taken from reference TRBV7-2 and TRBJ2-2, is GAGVSQSPSNKVTEKGKDVELRCDPISGHTALYWYRQSLGQGLEFLIYFQGNSAPDKSGLPSDRFSAERTGGSVSTLTIQRTQQEDSAVYLCASTTRGGGNTGELFFGEGSRLTVL.

This clonotype was detected only a few times. This chain links TRBV7-2 with TRBJ2-1; 9 nucleotides align to TRBD2. The ends lost 1 base at V and 6 bases at J; junction bases unmatched: 10. The CDR3 has 17 residues. Germline V gene sequence: CDR1 SGHTA, CDR2 FQGNSA. For the CDR3, the DNA is TGTGCCAGCAGCTTAGTTCCCGGGGCTAGCGGGGTCAATGAGCAGTTCTTC. It codes for CASSLVPGASGVNEQFF.

This clonotype was picked up one time. The rearrangement joins TRBV28 to TRBJ2-3; the match to TRBD2 covers 15 bases. The CDR3 runs to 16 residues. Trimming removed 8 bases from V and 4 bases from J; junction bases left unmatched: 7. Germline CDR1 is MDHEN and CDR2 is SYDVKM. CDR3: CASRGLAGGFADTQYF. For the CDR3, the DNA is TGTGCCAGCCGGGGACTAGCGGGAGGCTTCGCAGATACGCAGTATTTT.

This clonotype was seen only a few times. This chain joins TRBV28 and TRBJ1-1; D not certain. Germline values: CDR1 MDHEN, CDR2 SYDVKM. V dropped 10 bases and J dropped 4 bases, with 13 bases sitting between them. The CDR3 is made up of 12 amino acids. DNA of the CDR3: TGTGCCATCAGCAAGAGAGGCACTGAAGCTTTCTTT. Residues: CAISKRGTEAFF.

This clonotype has just a few counts. The genes are TRBV25-1 and TRBJ2-7; 9 positions agree with TRBD1. Germline V gives CDR1 MGHDK, CDR2 SYGVNS. Germline trimming cut 4 bases from V and 7 bases from J; bases unmatched to any gene: 8. The CDR3 sequence is 14 residues long. The CDR3 protein is CASSAGQGLLEQYF. CDR3 nucleotides: TGTGCCAGCAGTGCCGGACAGGGGCTCCTAGAGCAGTACTTC.

This clonotype has ten or more counts. The chain has TRBV12-3 or TRBV12-4 and TRBJ2-1; D ambiguous. The CDR3 runs 12 residues. V was clipped by 5 bases and J by 8 bases, with 10 bases between them. The chain's CDR3 is CASSPTLYEQFF. The DNA of the CDR3 is TGTGCCAGCAGTCCTACCCTGTATGAGCAGTTCTTC.

This clonotype showed up just once. Its ends do not fully match the called genes, so a read error is possible. The genes are TRBV7-9 and TRBJ1-2; possible D gene TRBD1, 5 bases. This CDR3 comprises 14 residues. Looked up from germline, CDR1 is SEHNR and CDR2 is FQNEAQ (reference sequence). The CDR3 sequence: CSSSAAPGYYGYTF. DNA for the CDR3: TGTTCCAGCAGCGCAGCCCCAGGGTACTATGGCTACACCTTC.

This clonotype has a handful of counts. The chain combines TRBV12-3 or TRBV12-4 with TRBJ2-7; D is perhaps TRBD2 (6 bases). Trimming pared 2 bases from V and 0 bases from J, leaving 11 bases between. CDR3 length: 15 amino acids. The chain's CDR3 is CASSLLGGRSYEQYF. CDR3 bases: TGTGCCAGCAGTTTATTGGGGGGTCGCTCCTACGAGCAGTACTTC.

The chain joins TRBV28 to TRBJ2-5, with 8 bases aligning to TRBD2. CDR1 is MDHEN, CDR2 SYDVKM, per germline. The CDR3 sequence is 14 residues long. The V and J ends lost 5 bases and 5 bases, in that order; junction bases with no gene match: 7. The CDR3 sequence is CASSTTGGWETQYF. As DNA, the CDR3 is TGTGCCAGCAGTACAACGGGGGGGTGGGAGACCCAGTACTTC.

The chain carries TRBV6-5 and TRBJ1-1; weak D call: TRBD1 (5 bases). The CDR3 loop spans 15 amino acids. CDR1 and CDR2 from the germline V gene are MNHEY and SVGAGI. Trimming cost V 0 bases and J 5 bases, with 13 bases left between them. The DNA of the CDR3 is TGTGCCAGCAGTTACTCGAATACGGGGGGGACTGAAGCTTTCTTT. Protein sequence: CASSYSNTGGTEAFF.

The table lists this clonotype with a count of one. The rearrangement uses TRBV10-3 and TRBJ1-2, with D perhaps TRBD1 (5 bases). The ends were cut back, 4 bases at V and 3 bases at J, with 12 bases in the middle. Germline CDR1 ENHRY, CDR2 SYGVKD. The CDR3 loop spans 14 amino acids. CDR3: CAISGRQGYYGYTF. CDR3 coding DNA: TGTGCCATCAGTGGGAGGCAGGGATACTATGGCTACACCTTC.

This clonotype was seen only a few times. V usage is TRBV7-2 and J usage is TRBJ1-6; D not certain. V lost 1 base, J lost 10 bases, and 11 bases lay in between. The CDR3 sequence is 14 residues long. Germline CDR1 reads SGHTA; CDR2 reads FQGNSA. The CDR3, as DNA: TGTGCCAGCAGCTTAGGAGCCGACTTGTCACCCCTCCACTTT. Protein sequence: CASSLGADLSPLHF.

The gene calls are TRBV12-3 or TRBV12-4 and TRBJ1-5; a possible D gene is TRBD1 (6 bases). The closer fit of TRBJ2-3 to the DNA end suggests the J call may be wrong. The CDR3 is made up of 13 amino acids. CDR3 DNA sequence: TGTGCCAGCAGTTTGACAGGTGATCAGCCCCAGTATTTT. Its protein is CASSLTGDQPQYF.

V is TRBV18 and J is TRBJ2-7; 9 nucleotides agree with TRBD1. The CDR3 sequence is 15 residues long. CDR1 is KGHSH and CDR2 is LQKENI in the germline V gene. J was trimmed by 6 bases and V by 9 bases; bases with no gene match: 15. The CDR3 is CASLLLPGQGGEQYF. The CDR3 DNA sequence: TGTGCCAGTCTCCTCCTCCCGGGACAGGGTGGCGAGCAGTACTTC.

This clonotype was counted only a few times. The chain combines TRBV6-1 with TRBJ1-1, with D tentatively TRBD1 (5 bases). CDR1 MNHNS and CDR2 SASEGT come from the germline V gene. The CDR3 is made up of 13 amino acids. V lost 6 bases to trimming and J lost 1 base, with 9 bases between them. CDR3 sequence: CASRGRTNTEAFF. DNA for the CDR3: TGTGCCAGCAGGGGACGGACGAACACTGAAGCTTTCTTT.

This clonotype turned up a few times. The rearrangement joins TRBV29-1 to TRBJ1-1, with D unresolved. Looked up from germline, CDR1 is SQVTM and CDR2 is ANQGSEA. The CDR3 spans 13 residues. Trimming stripped 5 bases from V and 8 bases from J, with 18 bases between. The CDR3 spells CSVTRDLPGEAFF. CDR3 nucleotide sequence: TGCAGCGTTACCCGGGATCTCCCTGGGGAAGCTTTCTTT.

This clonotype has only a few counts. This sequence joins TRBV20-1 and TRBJ2-1, with 13 bases identical to TRBD2. The CDR3 totals 20 residues. Germline-derived CDR1 and CDR2 are DFQATT and SNEGSKA (reference sequence). The ends lost 0 bases at V and 0 bases at J; junction bases unmatched: 11. The CDR3 loop is CSARDPRGTSGDRSYNEQFF. The CDR3 DNA is TGCAGTGCTAGAGATCCCCGGGGGACTAGCGGGGACCGCTCCTACAATGAGCAGTTCTTC.

V and J are TRBV6-5 and TRBJ2-7; weak D call: TRBD2 (5 bases). V gave up 4 bases and J gave up 0 bases, with 13 bases separating them. This CDR3 has 15 amino acids. Germline lookup yields CDR1 MNHEY and CDR2 SVGAGI. CDR3: CASSLDFQASYEQYF. The DNA of the CDR3 is TGTGCCAGCAGTTTGGACTTTCAGGCCTCCTACGAGCAGTACTTC.

J is TRBJ2-7 and V is TRBV18, with D maybe TRBD2 (6 bases). The CDR3 is 15 residues long. V was clipped by 0 bases and J by 4 bases, with 13 bases between them. Germline CDR1 is KGHSH and CDR2 is LQKENI. The CDR3 sequence is CASSPPSGGGYEQYF. The CDR3 coding sequence is TGTGCCAGCTCACCACCGTCCGGGGGAGGATACGAGCAGTACTTC.

The chain employs TRBV5-6 and TRBJ1-1; tentative D call: TRBD1 (5 bases). V dropped 5 bases and J dropped 3 bases, with 8 bases sitting between them. Germline V gene lookup returns CDR1 SGHDT and CDR2 YYEEEE. The CDR3 runs 12 residues. CDR3: CASRWGDTEAFF. The CDR3 coding sequence is TGTGCCAGCAGATGGGGGGACACTGAAGCTTTCTTT.

This clonotype occurred a few times. The CDR3 DNA is TGCAGTGCTAGATCGCAGGGGGGGAAGGGGTCACCCCTCCACTTT. Its translation: CSARSQGGKGSPLHF. V is TRBV20-1 and J is TRBJ1-6, with 7 positions matching TRBD1. This CDR3 has 15 residues. Per germline, CDR1 DFQATT and CDR2 SNEGSKA (reference sequence). V lost 2 bases to trimming and J lost 10 bases; unmatched junction nucleotides: 11.

The chain carries TRBV10-3 and TRBJ1-1, with 8 bases that match TRBD1. V dropped 7 bases and J dropped 3; count of bases not matched to a gene: 7. Germline-derived CDR1 and CDR2 are ENHRY and SYGVKD. The CDR3 consists of 14 residues. In nucleotides, the CDR3 is TGTGCCATCAAACAGGGACAGGTCGACACTGAAGCTTTCTTT. Protein product: CAIKQGQVDTEAFF.

This clonotype has only a few counts. CDR3 DNA sequence: TGTGCCACCAGCCAGGGTACAGAGACCCAGTACTTC. This sequence encodes CATSQGTETQYF. The J gene is TRBJ2-5, the V gene TRBV15; D possibly corresponds to TRBD1 (5 bases). With 5 bases removed from V and 4 bases from J, the gap between germline ends came to 8 bases. This CDR3 contains 12 residues. Germline V gene data show CDR1 as LNHNV and CDR2 as YYDKDF (reference sequence).

This clonotype turned up a few times. The V and J genes are TRBV5-5 and TRBJ1-6; no clear D gene. This CDR3 has 15 residues. Trimming cost V 0 bases and J 3 bases, with 7 bases left between them. In germline, CDR1 is SGHKS, CDR2 YYEKEE (reference sequence). CDR3 sequence reads: CASSLETIYNSPLHF. The CDR3 DNA reads TGTGCCAGCAGCTTGGAGACCATCTATAATTCACCCCTCCACTTT.

The chain recombines TRBV27 with TRBJ2-7, with 11 bases aligning to TRBD2. Germline CDR1 reads MNHEY; CDR2 reads SMNVEV (reference sequence). The V segment lost 4 bases and the J segment 6 bases; nucleotides outside the gene matches: 8. The CDR3 is 15 amino acids. CDR3: CASSYTSGSLSEQYF. The CDR3 DNA sequence: TGTGCCAGCAGTTATACTAGCGGGAGCCTCTCCGAGCAGTACTTC.